These T cell receptor beta chains were read from a single sample in a study of siplizumab effects on memory and regulatory T cells. Only in-frame clones appear in the TCRdb table, and some are missing; sequencing was by immunoSEQ multiplex PCR. The data contain roughly 62,000 clones, less than 80% of them singletons. Sequenced input: memory CD4+ T cells sorted from blood. These receptors originate from a human donor in good health. Each CDR3 is given with its conserved first and last residue. Fields, in order: J gene, clone size, V gene, D gene, CDR3 protein, CDR3 DNA. D genes are given only for firm matches. Rows give clone size only sometimes, using once, few, many, or a class for an expanded clone.

TRBJ1-4	-	TRBV7-9	TRBD1	CASSRLTGGPTNEKLFF	TGTGCCAGCAGCCGACTAACAGGGGGCCCTACTAATGAAAAACTGTTTTTT
TRBJ2-7	once	TRBV6-6	TRBD2	CASSPYLAGTYEQYF	TGTGCCAGCAGCCCGTACTTAGCGGGGACCTACGAGCAGTACTTC
TRBJ1-1	once	TRBV19	TRBD1	CASRTGTFLNTEAFF	TGTGCCAGTAGGACAGGGACGTTTTTGAACACTGAAGCTTTCTTT
TRBJ2-1	-	TRBV5-6	-	CASSHTNRNEQFF	TGTGCCAGCAGCCATACTAACCGCAATGAGCAGTTCTTC
TRBJ1-1	-	TRBV18	-	CASSPKGGVEAFF	TGTGCCAGCTCACCAAAGGGGGGAGTTGAAGCTTTCTTT
TRBJ2-3	-	TRBV10-2	TRBD2	CASSPGGLSTDTQYF	TGCGCCAGCAGTCCGGGGGGGCTGAGCACAGATACGCAGTATTTT
TRBJ1-3	-	TRBV7-9	-	CASSLDAGQGGNTIYF	TGTGCCAGCAGCTTAGACGCCGGCCAAGGGGGAAACACCATATATTTT
TRBJ1-6	-	TRBV5-1	TRBD1	CASSFGTGASSYNSPLHF	TGCGCCAGCAGCTTTGGGACAGGGGCCAGCTCCTATAATTCACCCCTCCACTTT
TRBJ2-5	once	TRBV9	TRBD2	CASSVGVAGVQETQYF	TGTGCCAGCAGCGTAGGGGTAGCGGGGGTCCAAGAGACCCAGTACTTC
TRBJ1-1	-	TRBV9	TRBD1	CASSPRQGANTEAFF	TGTGCCAGCAGCCCAAGACAGGGGGCGAACACTGAAGCTTTCTTT
TRBJ2-1	-	TRBV7-8	TRBD2	CASSLATSGGLYNEQFF	TGTGCCAGCAGCTTAGCAACTAGCGGGGGGTTGTACAATGAGCAGTTCTTC
TRBJ1-2	medium-sized	TRBV6-4	-	CASSDSSGVSNYGYTF	TGTGCCAGCAGTGACTCGAGTGGGGTGTCGAACTATGGCTACACCTTC
TRBJ1-4	-	TRBV5-4	-	CASSYGGGGYVTTNEKLFF	TGTGCCAGCAGCTATGGGGGGGGTGGATACGTTACAACTAATGAAAAACTGTTTTTT
TRBJ1-6	-	TRBV25-1	TRBD1	CASTEGQLHNSPLHF	TGTGCCAGCACAGAGGGACAGCTACATAATTCACCCCTCCACTTT
TRBJ2-6	-	TRBV29-1	TRBD1	CSVEGQGASGANVLTF	TGCAGCGTTGAGGGCCAGGGGGCGTCCGGGGCCAACGTCCTGACTTTC
TRBJ1-5	-	TRBV28	-	CASSSWGRINQPQHF	TGTGCCAGCAGTTCGTGGGGACGGATTAATCAGCCCCAGCATTTT
TRBJ2-2	-	TRBV6-4	TRBD1	CASSLGQGHTGELFF	TGTGCCAGCAGTCTGGGACAGGGGCACACCGGGGAGCTGTTTTTT
TRBJ2-3	-	TRBV19	-	CASSIQRVTTDTQYF	TGTGCCAGTAGTATTCAGCGGGTGACCACAGATACGCAGTATTTT
TRBJ1-6	few	TRBV19	-	CASIRTAGQGTLHF	TGTGCCTCAATCAGGACGGCAGGCCAAGGGACCCTCCACTTT
TRBJ2-3	-	TRBV7-3	-	CASSPGQGGDTQYF	TGTGCCAGCAGCCCTGGGCAGGGAGGCGATACGCAGTATTTT